The rows below give T cell receptor beta chains drawn from one sample of a study of blood T cell repertoires in COVID-19. The method was immunoSEQ multiplex PCR; TCRdb's version includes in-frame clones alone and lacks a portion of them. The repertoire includes roughly 7,100 clones, roughly nine tenths of them detected once, and 8% to 13% sits in the top ten. The specimen sequenced was peripheral blood. The receptor set was obtained from an older man with active COVID-19. Both conserved end residues are part of each CDR3. Each record gives: clone size, D gene, J gene, V gene, CDR3 DNA, CDR3 protein. The D gene is left open where the match is weak. Expanded clones get a size class; other rows say once, few or many, or leave the size out.

-	-	TRBJ2-1	TRBV14	TGTGCCAGCTCCATGAACCGATACTTTAACTACAATGAGCAGTTCTTC	CASSMNRYFNYNEQFF
-	-	TRBJ1-1	TRBV2	TGTGCCAGCAGTGTGAGGGAGAACACTGAAGCTTTCTTT	CASSVRENTEAFF
-	TRBD1	TRBJ1-3	TRBV5-1	TGCGCCAGCCGTACCTCGACAGGGGGAAACACCATATATTTT	CASRTSTGGNTIYF
-	-	TRBJ2-1	TRBV29-1	TGCAGCGTTATACAGGCTACACACAATGAGCAGTTCTTC	CSVIQATHNEQFF
-	-	TRBJ2-7	TRBV19	TGTGCCAGTAGTTCTTCCTACGAGCAGTACTTC	CASSSSYEQYF
-	TRBD2	TRBJ2-5	TRBV4-1	TGCGCCAGCAGCCCGCATCGGGGGGGGGCCCCTGAGACCCAGTACTTC	CASSPHRGGAPETQYF
-	-	TRBJ1-3	TRBV3-1/TRBV3-2	TGTGCCAGCAGCCGCGGGGGGGGTTCAGTCGGAAACACCATATATTTT	CASSRGGGSVGNTIYF
-	TRBD1	TRBJ2-1	TRBV4-1	TGCGCCAGCAGCTATTTTTGGACAGGGGGGTTTGGCAATGAGCAGTTCTTC	CASSYFWTGGFGNEQFF
-	-	TRBJ2-3	TRBV6-4	TGTGCCAGCAGTGACTCCCCGTACTACGGGAGTGCTAGCACAGATACGCAGTATTTT	CASSDSPYYGSASTDTQYF
-	TRBD2	TRBJ2-2	TRBV5-4	TGTGCCAGCAGCTCAGGACTAGCCGAGAACACCGGGGAGCTGTTTTTT	CASSSGLAENTGELFF
-	TRBD1	TRBJ1-5	TRBV6-5	TGTGCCAGCAGAACGACAGGGAATGGCAATCAGCCCCAGCATTTT	CASRTTGNGNQPQHF
-	-	TRBJ1-1	TRBV11-2	TGTGCCAGCAGCGTAGGACCAGGGAACACTGAAGCTTTCTTT	CASSVGPGNTEAFF
once	-	TRBJ1-3	TRBV11-2	TGTGCCAGCAGCCACGCACAGCTCGTCGGAAACACCATATATTTT	CASSHAQLVGNTIYF
-	TRBD1	TRBJ2-1	TRBV7-9	TGTGCCAGCAGCGCCCGGGACAGGGGGCCCAATGAGCAGTTCTTC	CASSARDRGPNEQFF
once	-	TRBJ1-1	TRBV19	TGTGCCAGTAGGCAAGGATCACAGGGACCGCACACTGAAGCTTTCTTT	CASRQGSQGPHTEAFF
-	-	TRBJ1-3	TRBV6-1	TGTGCCAGCAGTGAAGGGTCCCGGGACTTGCCGAATCGGTATTTT	CASSEGSRDLPNRYF
-	TRBD1	TRBJ1-4	TRBV5-5	TGTGCCAGCAGCGGCCCGGGACAGGGGGCTGGAAAACTGTTTTTT	CASSGPGQGAGKLFF
-	TRBD1	TRBJ1-1	TRBV3-1/TRBV3-2	TGTGCCAGCAGCCAGGGAACAGGGGTGAGCACTGAAGCTTTCTTT	CASSQGTGVSTEAFF
-	TRBD1	TRBJ2-5	TRBV29-1	TGCAGCGTTTCCTCGGACAGGGGGCGTTTAGAGACCCAGTACTTC	CSVSSDRGRLETQYF
-	-	TRBJ2-1	TRBV6-6	TGTGCCGGCAGTATCGGACTTTTCAGCTCCTACAATGAGCAGTTCTTC	CAGSIGLFSSYNEQFF
once	TRBD1	TRBJ1-4	TRBV15	TGTGCCACCAGCAAAACAGGGGCTGTTCGGGAAAAACTGTTTTTT	CATSKTGAVREKLFF
-	TRBD1	TRBJ1-6	TRBV7-9	TGTGCCAGCAGCTTAGGAGGGACAGGGTTTTCACCCCTCCACTTT	CASSLGGTGFSPLHF
-	TRBD2	TRBJ2-1	TRBV19	TGTGCCAGTAGTATGAAAGCGGGGTCCAATGAGCAGTTCTTC	CASSMKAGSNEQFF
once	TRBD2	TRBJ2-5	TRBV18	TGTGCCAGCTCACATAATAGCGGGGGAGAAGAGACCCAGTACTTC	CASSHNSGGEETQYF
-	TRBD1	TRBJ2-5	TRBV5-6	TGTGCCAGCAGCTTGAAGGGGGCTGAGACCCAGTACTTC	CASSLKGAETQYF
-	TRBD1	TRBJ2-3	TRBV3-1/TRBV3-2	TGTGCCAGCAGCCATCTGACAGGGGATACTAGCACAGATACGCAGTATTTT	CASSHLTGDTSTDTQYF
-	TRBD1	TRBJ1-3	TRBV6-5	TGTGCCAGCAGTCTCGGACAGGGACGAAACACCATATATTTT	CASSLGQGRNTIYF
-	-	TRBJ1-5	TRBV4-3	TGCGCCAGCAGCCAAGATCTTATGCAGCCCCAGCATTTT	CASSQDLMQPQHF
-	TRBD1	TRBJ1-2	TRBV4-3	TGCGCCAGCAGCCAAGATGGGACAGGGCTGGGCTATGGCTACACCTTC	CASSQDGTGLGYGYTF
-	-	TRBJ1-2	TRBV6-2/TRBV6-3	TGTGCCAGCAGTTACTCCGGGATGGACAGCGCTAACTATGGCTACACCTTC	CASSYSGMDSANYGYTF
-	TRBD2	TRBJ2-5	TRBV7-6	TGTGCCAGCAGCTTTGGGAGCGTAGCGGGGGGGCCGGGAGAGACCCAGTACTTC	CASSFGSVAGGPGETQYF
-	-	TRBJ2-3	TRBV6-2/TRBV6-3	TGTGCCAGCAGTTGGGTCGGGACACACACAGATACGCAGTATTTT	CASSWVGTHTDTQYF
-	TRBD1	TRBJ2-3	TRBV7-6	TGTGCCAGCAGCTTAGGGACAGGAATCCCAGATACGCAGTATTTT	CASSLGTGIPDTQYF
few	-	TRBJ1-2	TRBV28	TGTGCCAGCAGTTCCACCGGGGTCTATGGCTACACCTTC	CASSSTGVYGYTF
once	-	TRBJ2-5	TRBV14	TGTGCCAGCAGCACCCGACAGCAAGCTACCCAGTACTTC	CASSTRQQATQYF